One T cell receptor (beta chain) is described in this entry. The antigen is undetermined. Looked up from germline, CDR1 is SGHRS and CDR2 is YFSETQ. Trimming took off 4 bases at V and 1 base at J, with 11 bases between the two ends. The CDR3 runs 14 residues. This specimen belongs to a study of Ad26.COV2.S vaccination and SARS-CoV-2 variants. Study as a whole: The vaccine Ad26.COV2.S was put into the muscle once, or twice with 56 days between. Findings of the study overall: Across vaccine and placebo recipients, the breadth of non-spike TCRs was similar. Total T cell responses were possibly underestimated by TCR breadth and depth analyses. After vaccination, substantial breadth of spike-specific CD8+ and CD4+ responses was reported.

Treatment reported: about 20 received Ad26.COV2.S at low or high dose, single or two shots; several received placebo; per-sample allocation not given. The samples date from day 63 after the first vaccine or placebo injection. TCRdb's copy holds only in-frame clones and misses some; the assay was immunoSEQ multiplex PCR. This table has 300,000 to 400,000 clones, about 90% appearing once. The sample consisted of peripheral blood, taken in a trial of Ad26.COV2.S vaccine versus placebo. This receptor was obtained from a person aged 18-60 years who received the Ad26.COV2.S COVID-19 vaccine or a placebo. This chain joins TRBV5-1 and TRBJ1-1, with a possible D match to TRBD1 (5 bases). The CDR3 region is CASSPDGGNTEAFF. CDR3 DNA sequence: TGCGCCAGCAGCCCCGACGGGGGGAACACTGAAGCTTTCTTT.